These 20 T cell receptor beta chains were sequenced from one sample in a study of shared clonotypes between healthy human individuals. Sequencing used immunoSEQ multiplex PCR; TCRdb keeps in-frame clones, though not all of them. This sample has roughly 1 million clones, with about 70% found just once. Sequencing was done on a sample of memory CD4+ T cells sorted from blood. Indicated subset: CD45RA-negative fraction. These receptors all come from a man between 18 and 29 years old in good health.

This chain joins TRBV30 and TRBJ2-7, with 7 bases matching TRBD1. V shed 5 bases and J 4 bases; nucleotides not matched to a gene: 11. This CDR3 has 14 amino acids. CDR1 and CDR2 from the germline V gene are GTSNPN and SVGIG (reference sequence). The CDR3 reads CAWGTDFLSYEQYF. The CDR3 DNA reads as TGTGCCTGGGGGACAGACTTTCTCTCTTACGAGCAGTACTTC.

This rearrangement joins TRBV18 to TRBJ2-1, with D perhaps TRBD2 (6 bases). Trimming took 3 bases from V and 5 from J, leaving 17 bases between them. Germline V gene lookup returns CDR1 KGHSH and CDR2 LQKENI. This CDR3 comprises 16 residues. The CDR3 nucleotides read TGTGCCAGCTCACCTTCATTGATTGAGCGGGACAATGAGCAGTTCTTC. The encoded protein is CASSPSLIERDNEQFF.

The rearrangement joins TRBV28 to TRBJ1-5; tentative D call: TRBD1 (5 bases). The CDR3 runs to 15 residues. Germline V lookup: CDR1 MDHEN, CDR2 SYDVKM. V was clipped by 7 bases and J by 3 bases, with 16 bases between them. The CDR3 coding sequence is TGTGCCAGCACCCCCGGGGGATTCAACAATCAGCCCCAGCATTTT. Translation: CASTPGGFNNQPQHF.

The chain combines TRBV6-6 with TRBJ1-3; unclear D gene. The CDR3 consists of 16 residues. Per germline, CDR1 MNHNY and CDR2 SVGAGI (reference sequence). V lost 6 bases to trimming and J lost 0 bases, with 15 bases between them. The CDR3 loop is CASRPRETSSGNTIYF. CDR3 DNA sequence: TGTGCCAGCAGACCAAGGGAGACTTCCTCTGGAAACACCATATATTTT.

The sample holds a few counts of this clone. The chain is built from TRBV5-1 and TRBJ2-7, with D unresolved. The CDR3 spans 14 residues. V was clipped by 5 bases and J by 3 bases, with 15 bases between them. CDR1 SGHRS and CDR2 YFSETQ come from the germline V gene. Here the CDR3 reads CASRTSMGIYEQYF. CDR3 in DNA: TGCGCCAGCAGGACCTCGATGGGAATCTACGAGCAGTACTTC.

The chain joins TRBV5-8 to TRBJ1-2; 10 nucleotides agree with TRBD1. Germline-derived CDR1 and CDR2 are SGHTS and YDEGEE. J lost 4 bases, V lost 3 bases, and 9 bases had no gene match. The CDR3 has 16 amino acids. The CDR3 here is CASSSGQGVMIYGYTF. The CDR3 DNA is TGTGCCAGCAGCTCAGGACAGGGGGTGATGATCTATGGCTACACCTTC.

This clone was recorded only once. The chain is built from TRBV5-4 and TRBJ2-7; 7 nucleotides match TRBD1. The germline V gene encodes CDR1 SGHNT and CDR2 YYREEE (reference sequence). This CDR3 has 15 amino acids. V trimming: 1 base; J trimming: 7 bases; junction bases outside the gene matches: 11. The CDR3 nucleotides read TGTGCCAGCAGCTTGTCAGGGACAGACTACTCTGAGCAGTACTTC. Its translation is CASSLSGTDYSEQYF.

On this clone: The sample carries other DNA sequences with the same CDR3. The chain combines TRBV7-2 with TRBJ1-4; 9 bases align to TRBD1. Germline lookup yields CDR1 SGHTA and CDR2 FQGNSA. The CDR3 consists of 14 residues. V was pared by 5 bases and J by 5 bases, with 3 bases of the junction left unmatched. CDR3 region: CASSRTGANEKLFF. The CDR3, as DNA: TGTGCCAGCAGCAGGACAGGGGCAAATGAAAAACTGTTTTTT.

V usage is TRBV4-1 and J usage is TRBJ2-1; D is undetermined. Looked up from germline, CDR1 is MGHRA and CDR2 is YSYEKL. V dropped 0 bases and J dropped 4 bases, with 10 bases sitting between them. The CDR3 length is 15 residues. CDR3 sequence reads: CASSQDENGYNEQFF. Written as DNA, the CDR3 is TGCGCCAGCAGCCAAGATGAGAACGGATACAATGAGCAGTTCTTC.

The CDR3: CASSLGLGRDCEQYF. CDR3 DNA sequence: TGTGCCAGCAGTTTGGGTCTAGGGCGGGACTGCGAGCAGTACTTC. V gene TRBV28 combines with J gene TRBJ2-7; a weak D match, TRBD2 (6 bases). V was clipped by 3 bases and J by 6 bases, with 18 bases between them. This CDR3 spans 15 amino acids. Germline CDR1 and CDR2: MDHEN and SYDVKM.

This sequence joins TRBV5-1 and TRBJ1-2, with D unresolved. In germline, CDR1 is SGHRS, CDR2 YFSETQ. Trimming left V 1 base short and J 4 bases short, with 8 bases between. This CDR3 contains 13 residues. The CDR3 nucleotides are TGCGCCAGCAGCTTGTTGTCAGCCTATGGCTACACCTTC. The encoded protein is CASSLLSAYGYTF.

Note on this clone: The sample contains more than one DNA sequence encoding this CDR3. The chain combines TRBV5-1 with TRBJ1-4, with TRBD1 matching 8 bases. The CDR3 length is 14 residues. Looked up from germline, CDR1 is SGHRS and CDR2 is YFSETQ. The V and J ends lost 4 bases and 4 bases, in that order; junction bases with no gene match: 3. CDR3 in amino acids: CASSVGQGNEKLFF. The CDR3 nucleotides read TGCGCCAGCAGCGTCGGACAGGGTAATGAAAAACTGTTTTTT.

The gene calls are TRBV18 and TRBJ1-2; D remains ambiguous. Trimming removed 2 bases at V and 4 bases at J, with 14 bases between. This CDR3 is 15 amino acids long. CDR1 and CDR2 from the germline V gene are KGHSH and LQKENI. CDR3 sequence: CASSPGQEPAYGYTF. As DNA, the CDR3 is TGTGCCAGCTCACCAGGGCAGGAGCCAGCCTATGGCTACACCTTC. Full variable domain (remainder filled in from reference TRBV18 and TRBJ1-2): NAGVMQNPRHLVRRRGQEARLRCSPMKGHSHVYWYRQLPEEGLKFMVYLQKENIIDESGMPKERFSAEFPKEGPSILRIQQVVRGDSAAYFCASSPGQEPAYGYTFGSGTRLTVV.

The CDR3 sequence: CASSLLQGAGGTEAFF. CDR3 nucleotides: TGCGCCAGCAGCTTACTACAGGGGGCTGGGGGCACTGAAGCTTTCTTT. The chain couples TRBV5-1 to TRBJ1-1; 9 nucleotides match TRBD1. CDR3 length equals 16 residues. Germline CDR1 reads SGHRS; CDR2 reads YFSETQ. Trimming took 2 bases from V and 4 from J; bases not matched to a gene: 9. The full variable domain, its missing parts supplied by reference TRBV5-1 and TRBJ1-1, is KAGVTQTPRYLIKTRGQQVTLSCSPISGHRSVSWYQQTPGQGLQFLFEYFSETQRNKGNFPGRFSGRQFSNSRSEMNVSTLELGDSALYLCASSLLQGAGGTEAFFGQGTRLTVV.

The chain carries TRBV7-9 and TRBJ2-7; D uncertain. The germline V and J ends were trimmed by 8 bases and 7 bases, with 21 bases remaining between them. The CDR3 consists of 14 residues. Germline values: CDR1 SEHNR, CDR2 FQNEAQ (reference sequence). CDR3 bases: TGTGCCAGCGGGCCGGCCGCGAGCTCTCGAGAGCAGTACTTC. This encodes CASGPAASSREQYF.

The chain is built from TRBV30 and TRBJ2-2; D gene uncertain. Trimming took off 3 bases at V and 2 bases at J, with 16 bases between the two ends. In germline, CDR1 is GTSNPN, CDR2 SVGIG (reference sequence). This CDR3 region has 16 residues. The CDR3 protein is CAWRVSAQINTGELFF. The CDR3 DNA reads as TGTGCCTGGAGGGTTTCGGCACAGATAAACACCGGGGAGCTGTTTTTT.

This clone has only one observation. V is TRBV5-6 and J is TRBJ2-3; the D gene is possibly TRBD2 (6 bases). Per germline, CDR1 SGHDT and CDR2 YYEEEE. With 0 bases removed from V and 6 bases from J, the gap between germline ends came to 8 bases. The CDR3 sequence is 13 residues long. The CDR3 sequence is CASSLVRGDTQYF. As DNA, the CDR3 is TGTGCCAGCAGCTTGGTTCGGGGGGATACGCAGTATTTT.

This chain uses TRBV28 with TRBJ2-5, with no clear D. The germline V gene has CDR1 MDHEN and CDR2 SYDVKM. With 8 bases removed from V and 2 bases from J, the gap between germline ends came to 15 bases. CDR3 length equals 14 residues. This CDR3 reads CASGGSVLQETQYF. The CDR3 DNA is TGTGCCAGCGGTGGCAGCGTCTTGCAAGAGACCCAGTACTTC.

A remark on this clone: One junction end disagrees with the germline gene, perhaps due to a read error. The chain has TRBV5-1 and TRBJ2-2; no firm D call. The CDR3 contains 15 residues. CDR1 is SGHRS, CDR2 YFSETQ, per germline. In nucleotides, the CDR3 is TGCGCCAGCAGATTGGCAGGAGAATACACCGGGGAGCTGTTTTTT. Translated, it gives CASRLAGEYTGELFF.

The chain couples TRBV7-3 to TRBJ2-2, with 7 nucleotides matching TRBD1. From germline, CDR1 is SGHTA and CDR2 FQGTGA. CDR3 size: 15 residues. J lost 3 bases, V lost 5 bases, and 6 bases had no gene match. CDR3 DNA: TGTGCCAGCAGCCCAAGAGGGGGCGACACCGGGGAGCTGTTTTTT. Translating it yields CASSPRGGDTGELFF.